A single sample is the source of the 8 T cell receptor beta chains below, sequenced in a study of cytotoxic CD8 clonotypes in ibrutinib-treated CLL. Here immunoSEQ multiplex PCR was the method, and the copy in TCRdb shows in-frame clones only, minus some. This table holds some 300,000 clones, just under 80% found once. This material consisted of PBMCs, taken before ibrutinib treatment. Every receptor here comes from a human donor with chronic lymphocytic leukemia.

The chain couples TRBV2 to TRBJ1-6, with TRBD1 matching 7 bases. Unmatched junction bases numbered 8, after V lost 6 bases and J lost 6 bases. The CDR3 loop spans 15 amino acids. Germline CDR1 reads SNHLY; CDR2 reads FYNNEI. The DNA for the CDR3 is TGTGCCAGCAGGACACCGGGACAGAGTAATTCACCCCTCCACTTT. This codes for CASRTPGQSNSPLHF. Supplemented by reference TRBV2 and TRBJ1-6, the full variable domain reads EPEVTQTPSHQVTQMGQEVILRCVPISNHLYFYWYRQILGQKVEFLVSFYNNEISEKSEIFDDQFSVERPDGSNFTLKIRSTKLEDSAMYFCASRTPGQSNSPLHFGNGTRLTVT.

This rearrangement joins TRBV10-3 to TRBJ2-5, with D tentatively TRBD1 (8 bases). V lost 4 bases and J lost 5, with 14 bases in between. The germline V gene encodes CDR1 ENHRY and CDR2 SYGVKD. The CDR3 is made up of 14 amino acids. This chain's CDR3 is CAISGGQGGETQYF. The CDR3 DNA is TGTGCCATCAGTGGCGGACAGGGAGGGGAGACCCAGTACTTC.

V is TRBV4-1 and J is TRBJ2-7; the D gene is possibly TRBD1 (6 bases). Germline-derived CDR1 and CDR2 are MGHRA and YSYEKL. The CDR3 is 13 residues long. V shed 2 bases and J shed 7 bases, with 12 bases lying between them. Here the CDR3 reads CASSQLTGWEQYF. In DNA form, the CDR3 reads TGCGCCAGCAGCCAACTGACAGGCTGGGAGCAGTACTTC.

V gene TRBV5-4 combines with J gene TRBJ2-2; 8 bases match TRBD1. The CDR3 is 14 amino acids. Germline assignment: CDR1 SGHNT and CDR2 YYREEE (reference sequence). With V trimmed by 3 bases and J by 6 bases, 4 bases remained unmatched. Here the CDR3 DNA reads TGTGCCAGCAGCTCAGGACAGGGCTCCGGGGAGCTGTTTTTT. This gives the protein CASSSGQGSGELFF.

The chain uses TRBV27 and TRBJ2-2; D may be TRBD2 (5 bases). The V end lost 1 base, the J end lost 11 bases, and 17 bases lay between the germline ends. The CDR3 totals 15 residues. Germline V gene lookup returns CDR1 MNHEY and CDR2 SMNVEV (reference sequence). CDR3 DNA sequence: TGTGCCAGCAGTTTATTGGGAATGCCCCGGGGAGAGCTGTTTTTT. It translates to CASSLLGMPRGELFF.

V gene TRBV7-8 combines with J gene TRBJ2-1; 7 positions agree with TRBD2. Trimming cost V 5 bases and J 5 bases; bases outside gene matches: 9. The length of the CDR3 is 15 residues. Germline assignment: CDR1 SGHVS and CDR2 FQNEAQ. As DNA, the CDR3 is TGTGCCAGCAGCATATCAGCGGGACTACACAATGAGCAGTTCTTC. It translates to CASSISAGLHNEQFF.

The chain uses TRBV9 and TRBJ2-7, with D possibly matching TRBD1 (5 bases). The CDR3 runs 15 residues. V was cut by 0 bases and J by 0 bases, with 10 bases left in between. Germline V lookup: CDR1 SGDLS, CDR2 YYNGEE. The CDR3 sequence: CASSVEAGNSYEQYF. The CDR3 bases are TGTGCCAGCAGCGTAGAGGCAGGGAACTCCTACGAGCAGTACTTC.

The sample holds one count of this clone. The genes are TRBV6-5 and TRBJ1-3; D perhaps matches TRBD1 (6 bases). This CDR3 has 14 amino acids. The V end lost 5 bases, the J end lost 4 bases, and 12 bases lay between the germline ends. Per the germline V gene, CDR1 is MNHEY and CDR2 is SVGAGI. CDR3 loop: CASSARGRGNTIYF. The CDR3 DNA is TGTGCCAGCAGTGCCAGGGGAAGGGGAAACACCATATATTTT.